The 27 T cell receptor beta chains below were found in one sample sequenced in a study of T cells in tumors after PD-1 blockade. This table comes from immunoSEQ multiplex PCR, and its TCRdb copy is limited to in-frame clones, with some not included. The top ten clones hold about an eighth of a sample with 55,000 to 70,000 clones, roughly 75% of them seen once. Sequenced here: PBMCs, sampled before anti-PD-1 treatment. The receptors were sampled from a human donor with basal cell carcinoma.

The chain recombines TRBV3-1 (or the pseudogene TRBV3-2) with TRBJ1-1; no clear D gene. The CDR3 loop spans 14 amino acids. V lost 4 bases and J 1 base, leaving 10 bases between the germline ends. Germline CDR1 is LGHDT and CDR2 is YNNKEL (reference sequence). The CDR3 spells CASSPYRENTEAFF. The CDR3 nucleotides read TGTGCCAGCAGCCCTTATAGGGAGAACACTGAAGCTTTCTTT.

J is TRBJ1-1 and V is TRBV30; 8 nucleotides agree with TRBD1. CDR3 length equals 17 residues. The V segment lost 0 bases and the J segment 1 base; nucleotides outside the gene matches: 10. In germline, CDR1 is GTSNPN, CDR2 SVGIG (reference sequence). CDR3 in amino acids: CAWSVKGRGPKNTEAFF. The CDR3 DNA is TGTGCCTGGAGTGTAAAGGGCAGGGGGCCGAAGAACACTGAAGCTTTCTTT.

The chain employs TRBV7-9 and TRBJ2-3; 7 bases line up with TRBD2. CDR1 SEHNR and CDR2 FQNEAQ come from the germline V gene (reference sequence). The CDR3 covers 17 residues. V lost 3 bases and J lost 0; bases outside the gene matches: 9. The CDR3 DNA reads TGTGCCAGCAGCTTCGGTTCCAGCGGGGCTAGCACAGATACGCAGTATTTT. As protein: CASSFGSSGASTDTQYF.

V gene TRBV2 combines with J gene TRBJ1-5; 7 bases fit TRBD1. This CDR3 region has 11 residues. Germline V gene data show CDR1 as SNHLY and CDR2 as FYNNEI. V lost 9 bases, J lost 6 bases, and 2 bases stayed unmatched. The CDR3 nucleotides are TGTGCCAGGGGGGACAGTCAGCCCCAGCATTTT. Its protein product is CARGDSQPQHF.

V is TRBV6-1 and J is TRBJ1-6; 10 nucleotides match TRBD1. J was trimmed by 4 bases and V by 3 bases; bases with no gene match: 12. The germline CDR1 and CDR2 sequences are MNHNS and SASEGT. The CDR3 has 19 amino acids. This CDR3 is CASSERQGANPGYNSPLHF. The CDR3 DNA reads TGTGCCAGCAGTGAGCGACAGGGGGCGAACCCGGGATATAATTCACCCCTCCACTTT.

The chain has TRBV15 and TRBJ2-2; perhaps TRBD2 as D (6 bases). The CDR3 is 14 residues long. Trimming took 1 base from V and 8 from J, leaving 11 bases between them. CDR1 LNHNV and CDR2 YYDKDF come from the germline V gene (reference sequence). This CDR3 reads CATSRGGGYGELFF. CDR3 nucleotide sequence: TGTGCCACCAGCAGAGGGGGAGGCTATGGGGAGCTGTTTTTT. Full variable domain (remainder filled in from reference TRBV15 and TRBJ2-2): DAMVIQNPRYQVTQFGKPVTLSCSQTLNHNVMYWYQQKSSQAPKLLFHYYDKDFNNEADTPDNFQSRRPNTSFCFLDIRSPGLGDTAMYLCATSRGGGYGELFFGEGSRLTVL.

The chain uses TRBV27 and TRBJ1-6; D is possibly TRBD1 (6 bases). CDR1 and CDR2 (germline): MNHEY, SMNVEV (reference sequence). The CDR3 is made up of 14 amino acids. Trimming shortened V by 6 bases and J by 7 bases, and 13 bases separated the two germline ends. The CDR3 DNA follows: TGTGCCAGCAGGGGGGGCTCGGGGAATTCACCCCTCCACTTT. Translated, it gives CASRGGSGNSPLHF.

The chain recombines TRBV19 with TRBJ1-1, with D possibly matching TRBD1 (5 bases). Trimming removed 0 bases from V and 1 base from J, with 12 bases in between. There are 16 residues in the CDR3. Germline V gene sequence: CDR1 LNHDA, CDR2 SQIVND (reference sequence). The CDR3 sequence is CASSIDSQGRNTEAFF. The CDR3 coding sequence is TGTGCCAGTAGTATAGATAGTCAGGGTAGGAACACTGAAGCTTTCTTT.

This clone was observed a handful of times. The CDR3 sequence: CASSYRDTGELFF. CDR3 coding DNA: TGTGCCAGCAGTTACCGGGACACCGGGGAGCTGTTTTTT. The V and J genes are TRBV6-2 or TRBV6-3 and TRBJ2-2, with D unresolved. The CDR3 consists of 13 residues. CDR1 MNHEY and CDR2 SVGEGT come from the germline V gene. Trimming pared 2 bases from V and 3 bases from J, leaving 4 bases between.

This clone was picked up one time. The genes are TRBV6-5 and TRBJ2-3, with a possible D match to TRBD1 (5 bases). Germline values: CDR1 MNHEY, CDR2 SVGAGI. The CDR3 is 16 residues long. V lost 2 bases and J lost 2, with 14 bases in between. The CDR3 sequence: CASSYDKGRPTDTQYF. The CDR3 DNA follows: TGTGCCAGCAGTTACGATAAGGGGCGCCCCACAGATACGCAGTATTTT.

V is TRBV19 and J is TRBJ2-3; tentative D call: TRBD2 (6 bases). V lost 5 bases, J lost 1 base, and 16 bases lay in between. The germline V gene has CDR1 LNHDA and CDR2 SQIVND (reference sequence). CDR3 length: 16 amino acids. The CDR3 sequence is CASSGRLPGGTDTQYF. Written as DNA, the CDR3 is TGTGCCAGTAGTGGTAGGCTCCCGGGGGGCACAGATACGCAGTATTTT.

The table lists this clone with a few counts. This rearrangement joins TRBV4-2 to TRBJ1-2; no definite D call. The ends were cut back, 3 bases at V and 9 bases at J, with 8 bases in the middle. This CDR3 is built from 11 residues. Germline V gene lookup returns CDR1 LGHNA and CDR2 YNFKEQ. The CDR3 coding sequence is TGTGCCAGCAGCCAGGGGATTCGCTACACCTTC. It encodes CASSQGIRYTF.

The chain recombines TRBV7-2 with TRBJ1-3; TRBD1 matches 9 bases. Unmatched junction bases numbered 15, after V lost 5 bases and J lost 4 bases. The CDR3 totals 18 residues. CDR1 SGHTA and CDR2 FQGNSA come from the germline V gene. The CDR3 DNA reads TGTGCCAGCAGCCAGTGGACAGGGGCAGGGTTTAGAGGAAACACCATATATTTT. Translated, it gives CASSQWTGAGFRGNTIYF.

The V and J genes are TRBV5-4 and TRBJ1-6, with no clear D. CDR3 length: 15 amino acids. The V and J ends lost 4 bases and 7 bases respectively, with 15 bases between them. CDR1 is SGHNT, CDR2 YYREEE, per germline (reference sequence). The CDR3, as DNA: TGTGCCAGCAGCATCGACCCGGCCTCGAATTCACCCCTCCACTTT. It yields the protein CASSIDPASNSPLHF. The variable domain in full, completed from reference TRBV5-4 and TRBJ1-6, reads ETGVTQSPTHLIKTRGQQVTLRCSSQSGHNTVSWYQQALGQGPQFIFQYYREEENGRGNFPPRFSGLQFPNYSSELNVNALELDDSALYLCASSIDPASNSPLHFGNGTRLTVT.

This clone has at least ten counts. J is TRBJ1-3 and V is TRBV13; D call uncertain. The CDR3 loop spans 14 amino acids. Germline V gives CDR1 PRHDT, CDR2 FYEKMQ (reference sequence). The V end lost 2 bases, the J end lost 4 bases, and 9 bases lay between the germline ends. The chain's CDR3 is CASSLLSRGNTIYF. The CDR3 DNA sequence: TGTGCCAGCAGCTTATTGTCACGGGGAAACACCATATATTTT.

In this sample, this clone turned up a few times. V usage is TRBV6-1 and J usage is TRBJ2-6, with 9 bases matching TRBD1. The J segment lost 0 bases and the V segment lost 1 base, leaving 4 bases of the junction unmatched. CDR3 length: 18 amino acids. CDR1 is MNHNS and CDR2 is SASEGT in the germline V gene. CDR3 in DNA: TGTGCCAGCAGTGAAGTGGGGACAGGGCTCTCTGGGGCCAACGTCCTGACTTTC. This encodes CASSEVGTGLSGANVLTF.

This chain joins TRBV3-1 (or the pseudogene TRBV3-2) and TRBJ2-3; D may correspond to TRBD1 or TRBD2 (5 bases each). CDR3 length: 17 residues. Trimming cost V 4 bases and J 4 bases, with 21 bases left between them. The germline V gene encodes CDR1 LGHDT and CDR2 YNNKEL (reference sequence). The CDR3 sequence: CASSLRVSGSSADTQYF. The CDR3 DNA follows: TGTGCCAGCAGCCTTAGGGTATCAGGGAGTAGCGCAGATACGCAGTATTTT.

The rearrangement uses TRBV5-1 and TRBJ1-2; D is ambiguous. The CDR3 runs to 15 residues. Trimming stripped 5 bases from V and 5 bases from J, with 19 bases between. The germline V gene has CDR1 SGHRS and CDR2 YFSETQ. CDR3 sequence: CASRVDGIFDYGYTF. The CDR3 nucleotides are TGCGCCAGCAGAGTGGACGGAATCTTCGATTATGGCTACACCTTC.

The chain links TRBV7-2 to TRBJ2-3; the D gene could be TRBD1 or TRBD2 (6 bases each). The CDR3 sequence is 15 residues long. The germline CDR1 and CDR2 sequences are SGHTA and FQGNSA. Trimming took 7 bases from V and 2 from J, leaving 16 bases between them. The CDR3 reads CASTPGGKDTDTQYF. Here the CDR3 DNA reads TGTGCCAGCACGCCCGGGGGCAAGGACACAGATACGCAGTATTTT.

The chain carries TRBV28 and TRBJ2-1, with 8 nucleotides matching TRBD2. Germline CDR1 MDHEN, CDR2 SYDVKM. Trimming cost V 5 bases and J 0 bases; bases outside gene matches: 9. The CDR3 spans 17 residues. CDR3 sequence: CASSPASGYSSYNEQFF. The DNA of the CDR3 is TGTGCCAGCAGTCCGGCTAGCGGGTACAGCTCCTACAATGAGCAGTTCTTC. Full variable domain (rest looked up from reference TRBV28 and TRBJ2-1): DVKVTQSSRYLVKRTGEKVFLECVQDMDHENMFWYRQDPGLGLRLIYFSYDVKMKEKGDIPEGYSVSREKKERFSLILESASTNQTSMYLCASSPASGYSSYNEQFFGPGTRLTVL.

The V and J genes are TRBV19 and TRBJ2-5; 7 bases map to TRBD1. Germline V CDR1 and CDR2: LNHDA, SQIVND (reference sequence). After removal of 8 bases from V and 5 bases from J, the junction contained 8 bases not matched to a gene. This CDR3 contains 13 residues. The CDR3 here is CASSGSRGETQYF. The CDR3 nucleotides read TGTGCCAGTTCGGGGTCCAGGGGGGAGACCCAGTACTTC.

This chain uses TRBV27 with TRBJ1-6; 8 nucleotides line up with TRBD1. V shed 5 bases and J 9 bases; nucleotides not matched to a gene: 9. From germline, CDR1 is MNHEY and CDR2 SMNVEV (reference sequence). The CDR3 has 15 residues. The CDR3 protein is CASSGGQGVSSPLHF. For the CDR3, the DNA is TGTGCCAGCAGTGGAGGACAGGGTGTTAGTTCACCCCTCCACTTT.

The chain carries TRBV5-4 and TRBJ2-2; D might be TRBD2 (6 bases). The CDR3 spans 17 residues. CDR1 and CDR2 (germline): SGHNT, YYREEE (reference sequence). V lost 5 bases, J lost 1 base, and 18 bases lay in between. In DNA form, the CDR3 reads TGTGCCAGCAGTTCGGACCCCGGGGGACTGAACACCGGGGAGCTGTTTTTT. As protein: CASSSDPGGLNTGELFF.

The chain recombines TRBV5-6 with TRBJ1-4; D remains ambiguous. In germline, CDR1 is SGHDT, CDR2 YYEEEE. This CDR3 comprises 12 residues. Trimming cost V 4 bases and J 8 bases, with 9 bases left between them. The CDR3 DNA follows: TGTGCCAGCAGCCTAGGCCACGAAAAACTGTTTTTT. Translating gives CASSLGHEKLFF.

The V call is TRBV5-1, the J call TRBJ2-2; tentatively, D is TRBD1 (6 bases). The germline V and J ends were trimmed by 4 bases and 4 bases, with 8 bases remaining between them. CDR1 and CDR2 from the germline V gene are SGHRS and YFSETQ. The CDR3 consists of 13 residues. CDR3 DNA: TGCGCCAGCAGCAGGGGGACCACCGGGGAGCTGTTTTTT. It yields the protein CASSRGTTGELFF.

This clone was counted between two and nine times. The genes are TRBV2 and TRBJ1-5; no clear D. This CDR3 has 13 amino acids. The V and J ends lost 2 bases and 3 bases respectively, with 5 bases between them. CDR1 SNHLY and CDR2 FYNNEI come from the germline V gene. CDR3 bases: TGTGCCAGCAGTGAAAGAACCAATCAGCCCCAGCATTTT. It encodes CASSERTNQPQHF.

The rearrangement links TRBV18 to TRBJ1-2; tentatively, D is TRBD1 (5 bases). The CDR3 is 14 residues long. Germline CDR1 reads KGHSH; CDR2 reads LQKENI. V dropped 3 bases and J dropped 6 bases, with 14 bases sitting between them. For the CDR3, the DNA is TGTGCCAGCTCACCGGGGCGAGGGTCCGATGGCTACACCTTC. This gives the protein CASSPGRGSDGYTF.